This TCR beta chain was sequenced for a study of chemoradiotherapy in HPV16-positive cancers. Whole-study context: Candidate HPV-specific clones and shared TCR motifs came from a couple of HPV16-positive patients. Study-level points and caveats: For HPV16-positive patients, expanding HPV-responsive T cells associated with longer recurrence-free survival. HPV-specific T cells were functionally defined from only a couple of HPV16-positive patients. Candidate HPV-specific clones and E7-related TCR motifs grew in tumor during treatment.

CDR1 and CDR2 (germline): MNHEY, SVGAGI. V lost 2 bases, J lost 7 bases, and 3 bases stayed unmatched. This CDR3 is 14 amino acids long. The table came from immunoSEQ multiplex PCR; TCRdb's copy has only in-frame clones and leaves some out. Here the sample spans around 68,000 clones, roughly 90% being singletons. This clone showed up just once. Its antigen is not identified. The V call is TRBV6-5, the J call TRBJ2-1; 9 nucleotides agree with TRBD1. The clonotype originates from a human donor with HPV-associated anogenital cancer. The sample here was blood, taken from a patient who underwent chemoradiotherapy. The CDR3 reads CASSYGTGRNEQFF. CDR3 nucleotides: TGTGCCAGCAGTTACGGGACAGGGAGAAATGAGCAGTTCTTC.